These 18 T cell receptor beta chains came from one sample sequenced in a study of T cell responses to AZD1222 COVID-19 vaccine. Repertoires were generated with immunoSEQ multiplex PCR, while TCRdb's copy carries only in-frame clones and drops some. Of under 150,000 clones listed, 85% to 95% are singletons. This material consisted of peripheral blood, taken on day 0 of AZD1222 vaccination. These TCRs come from an adult in good health.

This clone came up once. This CDR3 is CAISTGLAGGYTDTQYF. The CDR3 nucleotides are TGTGCCATCAGTACCGGACTAGCGGGAGGGTACACAGATACGCAGTATTTT. V is TRBV10-3 and J is TRBJ2-3, with TRBD2 matching 15 bases. CDR3 size: 17 residues. From germline, CDR1 is ENHRY and CDR2 SYGVKD. J was trimmed by 2 bases and V by 5 bases; bases with no gene match: 5.

The chain joins TRBV5-5 to TRBJ2-1, with TRBD1 identical over 8 bases. This CDR3 has 16 residues. The V gene's germline CDR1 is SGHKS and CDR2 YYEKEE (reference sequence). With V trimmed by 4 bases and J by 6 bases, 12 bases remained unmatched. The CDR3: CASSTKTDRDFNEQFF. The DNA for the CDR3 is TGTGCCAGCAGCACGAAGACGGACAGGGATTTCAATGAGCAGTTCTTC.

The V and J genes are TRBV7-9 and TRBJ1-2; a possible D gene is TRBD1 (5 bases). Trimming shortened V by 5 bases and J by 5 bases, and 18 bases separated the two germline ends. Germline V gene lookup returns CDR1 SEHNR and CDR2 FQNEAQ (reference sequence). The CDR3 covers 15 residues. This CDR3 is CASSPPRGDRYGYTF. The CDR3 nucleotides are TGTGCCAGCAGCCCCCCCCGGGGGGATAGGTATGGCTACACCTTC. Using reference TRBV7-9 and TRBJ1-2 for the parts outside the CDR3, the full variable domain is DTGVSQNPRHKITKRGQNVTFRCDPISEHNRLYWYRQTLGQGPEFLTYFQNEAQLEKSRLLSDRFSAERPKGSFSTLEIQRTEQGDSAMYLCASSPPRGDRYGYTFGSGTRLTVV.

The chain couples TRBV30 to TRBJ2-7; D is possibly TRBD1 (5 bases). The V gene's germline CDR1 is GTSNPN and CDR2 SVGIG (reference sequence). V lost 3 bases, J lost 3 bases, and 12 bases lay in between. This CDR3 is 13 amino acids long. This CDR3 reads CAWSEVGVYEQYF. The CDR3, as DNA: TGTGCCTGGAGCGAGGTAGGGGTCTACGAGCAGTACTTC.

This chain connects TRBV7-3 to TRBJ1-2, with no clear D. Trimming shortened V by 5 bases and J by 8 bases, and 15 bases separated the two germline ends. The germline V gene encodes CDR1 SGHTA and CDR2 FQGTGA. The CDR3 extends over 13 amino acids. The CDR3 region has the DNA TGTGCCAGCAGCCCAAACGGGGTTCACGGCTACACCTTC. Residues: CASSPNGVHGYTF.

The genes are TRBV19 and TRBJ2-4, with D perhaps assigned TRBD1 or TRBD2 (6 bases each). V gave up 8 bases and J gave up 5 bases, with 16 bases separating them. Per germline, CDR1 LNHDA and CDR2 SQIVND (reference sequence). The CDR3 runs 14 residues. The CDR3 DNA follows: TGTGCCAGTCGTAAAGGGGGAGGCGAAAACATTCAGTACTTC. Translating gives CASRKGGGENIQYF.

CDR3 loop: CASSYIAGHYGYTF. As DNA, the CDR3 is TGTGCCAGCAGCTACATCGCGGGGCACTATGGCTACACCTTC. J is TRBJ1-2 and V is TRBV7-2; a possible D gene is TRBD1 (5 bases). This CDR3 spans 14 amino acids. CDR1 is SGHTA, CDR2 FQGNSA, per germline. V lost 4 bases and J lost 3, with 12 bases in between. Complete variable domain (other parts from reference TRBV7-2 and TRBJ1-2): GAGVSQSPSNKVTEKGKDVELRCDPISGHTALYWYRQSLGQGLEFLIYFQGNSAPDKSGLPSDRFSAERTGGSVSTLTIQRTQQEDSAVYLCASSYIAGHYGYTFGSGTRLTVV.

The chain links TRBV5-1 to TRBJ2-7, with 7 bases that match TRBD1. CDR3 length: 14 residues. Germline CDR1 reads SGHRS; CDR2 reads YFSETQ. Trimming cost V 4 bases and J 6 bases; bases outside gene matches: 10. The CDR3 here is CASSETGANPEQYF. The CDR3 DNA reads as TGCGCCAGCAGCGAAACAGGGGCCAATCCCGAGCAGTACTTC.

This chain uses TRBV11-2 with TRBJ2-7; 11 bases line up with TRBD1. The CDR3 is 16 residues long. The junction had 12 bases not matched to a gene; V was cut back by 5 bases and J by 6 bases. The V gene's germline CDR1 is SGHAT and CDR2 FQNNGV. For the CDR3, the DNA is TGTGCCAGCAGCCCCGCTCCGGGACAGGGGGAGGTCGAGCAGTACTTC. Protein product: CASSPAPGQGEVEQYF. The complete variable domain, with remaining parts taken from reference TRBV11-2 and TRBJ2-7, reads EAGVAQSPRYKIIEKRQSVAFWCNPISGHATLYWYQQILGQGPKLLIQFQNNGVVDDSQLPKDRFSAERLKGVDSTLKIQPAKLEDSAVYLCASSPAPGQGEVEQYFGPGTRLTVT.

The chain couples TRBV19 to TRBJ1-3; the D is unclear. V lost 3 bases, J lost 4 bases, and 4 bases lay in between. Germline V CDR1 and CDR2: LNHDA, SQIVND (reference sequence). The CDR3 consists of 12 residues. CDR3 amino acids: CASSILGNTIYF. In DNA form, the CDR3 reads TGTGCCAGTAGTATTCTCGGAAACACCATATATTTT.

This clone was observed a few times. As DNA, the CDR3 is TGTGCCAGCAGCATGGCTGGGGGGATCGGGGGCTACACCTTC. Translating gives CASSMAGGIGGYTF. This chain links TRBV11-2 with TRBJ1-2; D possibly corresponds to TRBD1 (5 bases). The germline V gene encodes CDR1 SGHAT and CDR2 FQNNGV. This CDR3 is built from 14 residues. Trimming left V 5 bases short and J 8 bases short, with 18 bases between.

The CDR3 region has the DNA TGTGCCAGCAGTGAAGTCCTGATTTATGGCTACACCTTC. As protein: CASSEVLIYGYTF. V is TRBV6-1 and J is TRBJ1-2; D is undetermined. Germline lookup yields CDR1 MNHNS and CDR2 SASEGT. The CDR3 runs 13 residues. The V and J ends lost 1 base and 5 bases respectively, with 8 bases between them.

J is TRBJ1-1 and V is TRBV18; D is unclear. With 1 base removed from V and 4 bases from J, the gap between germline ends came to 16 bases. The CDR3 extends over 16 amino acids. Germline CDR1 is KGHSH and CDR2 is LQKENI. This chain's CDR3 is CASSPLITEDSTEAFF. The CDR3, as DNA: TGTGCCAGCTCACCACTTATCACGGAAGATTCCACTGAAGCTTTCTTT.

The rearrangement uses TRBV2 and TRBJ1-1; D is uncertain. Trimming shortened V by 11 bases and J by 7 bases, and 8 bases separated the two germline ends. CDR3 length equals 9 residues. Germline values: CDR1 SNHLY, CDR2 FYNNEI. The CDR3, as DNA: TGTGCCGTTCGGCTTGAAGCTTTCTTT. This sequence encodes CAVRLEAFF.

This sequence joins TRBV4-3 and TRBJ1-1; D unresolved. Germline CDR1 and CDR2: LGHNA and YSLEER. The CDR3 extends over 13 amino acids. Trimming pared 1 base from V and 1 base from J, leaving 4 bases between. CDR3 region: CASSQVANTEAFF. The CDR3 nucleotides are TGCGCCAGCAGCCAAGTGGCGAACACTGAAGCTTTCTTT.

The chain employs TRBV14 and TRBJ2-5; TRBD2 agrees at 10 bases. Germline V CDR1 and CDR2: SGHDN, FVKESK. The length of the CDR3 is 16 residues. Unmatched junction bases numbered 8, after V lost 5 bases and J lost 2 bases. The CDR3 loop reads CASSSQLAGAQETQYF. The CDR3, as DNA: TGTGCCAGCAGCTCTCAGCTAGCGGGAGCTCAAGAGACCCAGTACTTC.

The V and J genes are TRBV2 and TRBJ1-2; D possibly corresponds to TRBD1 (5 bases). Trimming stripped 8 bases from V and 10 bases from J, with 14 bases between. Germline values: CDR1 SNHLY, CDR2 FYNNEI. This CDR3 has 11 amino acids. CDR3 region: CASLGGDFYTF. CDR3 coding DNA: TGTGCCAGCTTGGGCGGGGACTTCTACACCTTC. The whole variable domain, remainder taken from reference TRBV2 and TRBJ1-2, is EPEVTQTPSHQVTQMGQEVILRCVPISNHLYFYWYRQILGQKVEFLVSFYNNEISEKSEIFDDQFSVERPDGSNFTLKIRSTKLEDSAMYFCASLGGDFYTFGSGTRLTVV.

The chain has TRBV2 and TRBJ2-1; 8 nucleotides line up with TRBD1. V lost 2 bases, J lost 7 bases, and 7 bases stayed unmatched. CDR1 SNHLY and CDR2 FYNNEI come from the germline V gene. This CDR3 contains 15 residues. The CDR3 sequence: CASSEQETGVNEQFF. The CDR3 coding sequence is TGTGCCAGCAGTGAACAGGAGACAGGGGTTAATGAGCAGTTCTTC.